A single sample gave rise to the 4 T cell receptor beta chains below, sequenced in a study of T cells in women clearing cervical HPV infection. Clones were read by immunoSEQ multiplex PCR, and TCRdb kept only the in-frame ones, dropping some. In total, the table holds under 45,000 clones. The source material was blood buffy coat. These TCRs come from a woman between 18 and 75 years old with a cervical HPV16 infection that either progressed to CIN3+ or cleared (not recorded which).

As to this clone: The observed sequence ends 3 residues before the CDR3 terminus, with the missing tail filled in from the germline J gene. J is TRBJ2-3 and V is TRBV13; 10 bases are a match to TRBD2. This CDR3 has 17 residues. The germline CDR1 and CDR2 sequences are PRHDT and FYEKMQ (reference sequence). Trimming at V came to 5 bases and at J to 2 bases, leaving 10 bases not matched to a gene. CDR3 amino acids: CASSPPWTSGYTDTQYF. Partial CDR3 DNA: TGTGCCAGCAGCCCGCCCTGGACTAGCGGATACACAGATACG.

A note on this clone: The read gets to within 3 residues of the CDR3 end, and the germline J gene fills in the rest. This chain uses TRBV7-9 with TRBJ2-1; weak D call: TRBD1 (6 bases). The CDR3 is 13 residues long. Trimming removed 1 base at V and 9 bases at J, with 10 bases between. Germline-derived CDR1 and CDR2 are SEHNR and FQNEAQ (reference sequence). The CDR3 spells CASSLDREPEQFF. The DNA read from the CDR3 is TGTGCCAGCAGCTTAGACAGGGAACCTGAG. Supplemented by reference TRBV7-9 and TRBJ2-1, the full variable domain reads DTGVSQNPRHKITKRGQNVTFRCDPISEHNRLYWYRQTLGQGPEFLTYFQNEAQLEKSRLLSDRFSAERPKGSFSTLEIQRTEQGDSAMYLCASSLDREPEQFFGPGTRLTVL.

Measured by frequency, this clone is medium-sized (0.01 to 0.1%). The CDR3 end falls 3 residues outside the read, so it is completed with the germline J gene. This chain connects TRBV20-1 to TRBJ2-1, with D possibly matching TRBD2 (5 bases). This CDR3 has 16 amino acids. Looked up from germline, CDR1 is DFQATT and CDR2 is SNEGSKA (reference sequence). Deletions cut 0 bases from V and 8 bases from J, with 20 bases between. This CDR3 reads CSARDDGSFSAHEQFF. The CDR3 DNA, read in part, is TGCAGTGCTAGAGATGACGGCAGCTTTAGCGCCCATGAG.

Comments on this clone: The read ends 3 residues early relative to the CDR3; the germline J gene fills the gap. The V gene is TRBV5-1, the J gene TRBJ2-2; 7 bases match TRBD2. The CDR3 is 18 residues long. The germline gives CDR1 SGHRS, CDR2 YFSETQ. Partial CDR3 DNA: TGCGCCAGCAGCTTGGGGTCTAGCGGCAGGACTGGGGCCAACGTG. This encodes CASSLGSSGRTGANV. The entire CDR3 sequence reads CASSLGSSGRTGANVLFF.